Here is one T cell receptor beta chain with its context. The record originates from a study of blood T cells in healthy people across ages. A second PCR of about 6 to 12 cycles used a sample-barcoded 5' primer and a J-beta primer mix. TCRdb reanalysed the 5' RACE reads using MiXCR and keeps one entry per CDR3 protein. The table has 1 million or so distinct CDR3 sequences, 25% seen once. The CDR3 is 16 amino acids. With 1 base removed from V and 0 bases from J, the gap between germline ends came to 15 bases. Germline V CDR1 and CDR2: DFQATT, SNEGSKA (reference sequence). This same sample was also part of a study on T cells of mothers and their children.

This clonotype was sampled from a girl aged 2-10 years in good health. Sequencing was performed on blood. The chain links TRBV20-1 to TRBJ1-2; D ambiguous. CDR3 region: CSARVGRSSSNYGYTF. CDR3 nucleotide sequence: TGCAGTGCTAGAGTTGGCAGGTCCTCTTCTAACTATGGCTACACCTTC.